This is a list of T cell receptor beta chains from one sample in a study of cytomegalovirus exposure and HLA in healthy donors. Assay used: immunoSEQ multiplex PCR; TCRdb lists only in-frame clones, some missing. In total, the table holds around 130,000 clones. The material sequenced was PBMCs. These receptors all come from a middle-aged woman in good health and CMV-seronegative. Both conserved end residues are part of each CDR3. Fields, in order: D gene, V gene, J gene, CDR3 DNA, CDR3 protein. A D gene is named only where the DNA matches it firmly.

D gene: .; V gene: TRBV28; J gene: TRBJ1-2; CDR3 DNA: TGTGCCAGCATTCGGCGCGGCTATGGCTACACCTTC; CDR3 protein: CASIRRGYGYTF
D gene: .; V gene: TRBV29-1; J gene: TRBJ1-5; CDR3 DNA: TGCAGCGTTGACCTTGGGGGCGGGCAGCCCCAGCATTTT; CDR3 protein: CSVDLGGGQPQHF
D gene: .; V gene: TRBV6-5; J gene: TRBJ1-1; CDR3 DNA: TGTGCCAGCAGTTACAGTCGGTTAAACACTGAAGCTTTCTTT; CDR3 protein: CASSYSRLNTEAFF
D gene: TRBD2; V gene: TRBV19; J gene: TRBJ2-3; CDR3 DNA: TGTGCCAGTAGTGAACCGGGACTACTCCGGGATACGCAGTATTTT; CDR3 protein: CASSEPGLLRDTQYF
D gene: .; V gene: TRBV6-1; J gene: TRBJ2-2; CDR3 DNA: TGTGCCAGCAGGGGAATGGCAGGGACCGGGGAGCTGTTTTTT; CDR3 protein: CASRGMAGTGELFF
D gene: TRBD1; V gene: TRBV5-6; J gene: TRBJ1-2; CDR3 DNA: TGTGCCAGCAGCCTACGAGCGGGACAGGGATCTGGCTACACCTTC; CDR3 protein: CASSLRAGQGSGYTF
D gene: .; V gene: TRBV2; J gene: TRBJ1-5; CDR3 DNA: TGTGCCAGCAGTGGGGGAGGTCTCGACAATCAGCCCCAGCATTTT; CDR3 protein: CASSGGGLDNQPQHF
D gene: .; V gene: TRBV4-3; J gene: TRBJ1-2; CDR3 DNA: TGCGCCAGCAGCCAAGACCAGGGGCAGGATGGCTACACCTTC; CDR3 protein: CASSQDQGQDGYTF
D gene: .; V gene: TRBV7-3; J gene: TRBJ1-1; CDR3 DNA: TGTGCCAGCAGCAGCCGGGGTCCCTCGGGGACTGAAGCTTTCTTT; CDR3 protein: CASSSRGPSGTEAFF
D gene: TRBD2; V gene: TRBV4-1; J gene: TRBJ2-1; CDR3 DNA: TGCGCCAGCAGCCACCCGACTAGCGCAGGCCACAATGAGCAGTTCTTC; CDR3 protein: CASSHPTSAGHNEQFF
D gene: .; V gene: TRBV4-3; J gene: TRBJ1-5; CDR3 DNA: TGCGCCAGCAGCCAAGAAGCGGGTACCCATCAGCCCCAGCATTTT; CDR3 protein: CASSQEAGTHQPQHF
D gene: TRBD1; V gene: TRBV7-3; J gene: TRBJ2-2; CDR3 DNA: TGTGCCAGCAGCCCCGGGACAGTATACGGGGAGCTGTTTTTT; CDR3 protein: CASSPGTVYGELFF
D gene: TRBD1; V gene: TRBV14; J gene: TRBJ2-4; CDR3 DNA: TGTGCCAGCGCTACAGGGGGCCAGAAAAACATTCAGTACTTC; CDR3 protein: CASATGGQKNIQYF
D gene: TRBD1; V gene: TRBV19; J gene: TRBJ1-6; CDR3 DNA: TGTGCCAGTCGGGCTGGGACAGGACTCCCCCTCCACTTT; CDR3 protein: CASRAGTGLPLHF
D gene: .; V gene: TRBV5-8; J gene: TRBJ2-2; CDR3 DNA: TGTGCCAGCAGCTCGGGACTGTACACCGGGGAGCTGTTTTTT; CDR3 protein: CASSSGLYTGELFF
D gene: .; V gene: TRBV5-1; J gene: TRBJ2-2; CDR3 DNA: TGCGCCAGCAGCGGGGGGACCGGGGCCGGCACCGGGGAGCTGTTTTTT; CDR3 protein: CASSGGTGAGTGELFF
D gene: .; V gene: TRBV18; J gene: TRBJ1-5; CDR3 DNA: TGTGCCAGCTCCGACAGTGCCCTTAGCAATCAGCCCCAGCATTTT; CDR3 protein: CASSDSALSNQPQHF
D gene: .; V gene: TRBV19; J gene: TRBJ1-5; CDR3 DNA: TGTGCCAGTAAGGGCGGGACGAGCAATCAGCCCCAGCATTTT; CDR3 protein: CASKGGTSNQPQHF
D gene: .; V gene: TRBV29-1; J gene: TRBJ1-1; CDR3 DNA: TGCAGCGTTGTCCCCGGGAACACTGAAGCTTTCTTT; CDR3 protein: CSVVPGNTEAFF
D gene: .; V gene: TRBV19; J gene: TRBJ1-1; CDR3 DNA: TGTGCCAGTATTCCTCCGGGGGGCAGAACTGAAGCTTTCTTT; CDR3 protein: CASIPPGGRTEAFF
D gene: TRBD2; V gene: TRBV19; J gene: TRBJ2-2; CDR3 DNA: TGTGCCAGTAGGCAGTATGGACTAGCGGGGGGGCGCCGGGAGCTGTTTTTT; CDR3 protein: CASRQYGLAGGRRELFF
D gene: .; V gene: TRBV6-1; J gene: TRBJ2-3; CDR3 DNA: TGTGCCAGCACCCTCACAGATACGCAGTATTTT; CDR3 protein: CASTLTDTQYF
D gene: .; V gene: TRBV7-2; J gene: TRBJ2-5; CDR3 DNA: TGTGCCAGCAGCTTAGTCGGCGGAACCTTCCAAGAGACCCAGTACTTC; CDR3 protein: CASSLVGGTFQETQYF
D gene: TRBD1; V gene: TRBV19; J gene: TRBJ2-2; CDR3 DNA: TGTGCCAGTAAGGGGTGGGGACAGCCCAACACCGGGGAGCTGTTTTTT; CDR3 protein: CASKGWGQPNTGELFF